Listed below are T cell receptor beta chains from one sample, sequenced in a study of blood T cell repertoires in COVID-19. Only in-frame clones appear in the TCRdb table, and some are missing; sequencing was by immunoSEQ multiplex PCR. The data contain about 200,000 clones, 85% to 90% of them seen just once; the ten biggest clones take up 0.65% to 0.95%. Sequenced: peripheral blood. The receptors were gathered from a woman in her sixties or seventies with acute or convalescent COVID-19. Each CDR3 is given without its conserved first and last residue. D genes are given only for firm matches.

cdr3_aa | d_call | v_call
ASSPGYGQGGKLF | TRBD1 | TRBV5-1
ASSPRQATNEKLF | . | TRBV3-1/TRBV3-2
ASSSGLIEETQY | . | TRBV27
ASSLIRELEGCNQPQH | . | TRBV7-4
ASSKGQPGNTEAF | . | TRBV19
ASSPMARTYNEQF | . | TRBV14
ASRFLAGSETQY | TRBD2 | TRBV7-8
ASGAQVNEKLF | . | TRBV25-1
ASSESRMDWGELAKNIQY | . | TRBV10-1
ASSFRSFEAF | . | TRBV28
ASSLGGSGKNEQF | TRBD2 | TRBV28
ATRGQGNTGELF | TRBD1 | TRBV10-3
ASSFGTNRLYGYT | . | TRBV5-1
ASRRTSGNEQF | TRBD2 | TRBV11-2
ASSSAGGYEQY | . | TRBV11-2
ASSLAGGPLGELF | TRBD2 | TRBV11-3
ASSRDSNYGYT | TRBD1 | TRBV7-9
ASSRDTNQPQH | . | TRBV5-5
ASSPGTSGGISSYEQY | TRBD2 | TRBV7-9
ASSFTFNEKLF | . | TRBV5-1
ASSMDRGHTEAF | TRBD1 | TRBV5-1
ASSDLAGGSHEQY | TRBD2 | TRBV19
ASRRGQGATQPQH | TRBD1 | TRBV6-6
ASSLTRTRGGYT | . | TRBV7-9
ASSYAPSTGELF | . | TRBV6-5
ASSESGSYEQF | . | TRBV10-2
ATSDRQGIEQY | TRBD1 | TRBV24-1
ASSQDSAADTQY | . | TRBV4-2
ASSIVSAARNQPQH | . | TRBV19
ASSRGTQETQY | . | TRBV3-1/TRBV3-2
ASSSGILVGYNEQF | . | TRBV7-2
ASSPRTGSSGNTIY | TRBD1 | TRBV7-2
ASPSGQEETQY | TRBD1 | TRBV6-5
ASSLATGGFYNEQF | TRBD2 | TRBV7-9
ASSPATSGSLNEQF | TRBD2 | TRBV4-3
ASSRQGALNTEAF | TRBD1 | TRBV2
ASSWALSSYEQY | . | TRBV27
ASSGGAQATYEQY | . | TRBV5-1
ASTADRVTDTQY | TRBD1 | TRBV6-6
ASSRQGGSYEQY | . | TRBV5-1
ASSPALRGYNEQF | . | TRBV19
ASKRSGENQPQH | . | TRBV28
AWWWREAQF | . | TRBV30
ASSYSRGGYNEQF | TRBD2 | TRBV6-6
AISGLAGGPNTQY | TRBD2 | TRBV10-3
ASSGIRGQPQH | . | TRBV10-2
ASIRAGYAYEQY | . | TRBV5-6
ASSWSGTAYGYT | TRBD1 | TRBV5-1
ASSFTGTAEAF | TRBD1 | TRBV7-9
ASSLDPTGVNEKLF | TRBD1 | TRBV5-4
ASSLRTGQYEQY | TRBD1 | TRBV7-2
ASSWIGGSSYNEQF | . | TRBV11-3
ASSGTGTHRGYEQY | . | TRBV27
ASSLGGTGGILETQY | TRBD1 | TRBV11-2
ASSVEETVYVGYGYT | . | TRBV9